This T cell receptor (beta chain) was captured in a study of multiple sclerosis patients with progressive multifocal leukoencephalopathy. The study, taken as a whole, reports: Before and during natalizumab, the clones expanded at PML already existed.

The length of the CDR3 is 17 residues. Germline values: CDR1 SGHDT, CDR2 YYEEEE. V gave up 2 bases and J gave up 7 bases; unmatched junction bases: 7. Note on this clone: Its antigen is not known.

Generated by immunoSEQ multiplex PCR, the TCRdb table keeps only in-frame clones and is missing some. The sample lists tens of thousands of clones; about 85% were seen once. Time point specified: time of PML onset. The chain joins TRBV5-6 to TRBJ2-2, with 14 nucleotides matching TRBD2. The clonotype comes from a woman in her twenties or thirties with progressive multifocal leukoencephalopathy. Specimen: PBMCs, collected from a patient treated with natalizumab. Written as DNA, the CDR3 is TGTGCCAGCAGCTTCCTGACTAGCGGGAGGGCCGGCGGGGAGCTGTTTTTT. Protein: CASSFLTSGRAGGELFF.